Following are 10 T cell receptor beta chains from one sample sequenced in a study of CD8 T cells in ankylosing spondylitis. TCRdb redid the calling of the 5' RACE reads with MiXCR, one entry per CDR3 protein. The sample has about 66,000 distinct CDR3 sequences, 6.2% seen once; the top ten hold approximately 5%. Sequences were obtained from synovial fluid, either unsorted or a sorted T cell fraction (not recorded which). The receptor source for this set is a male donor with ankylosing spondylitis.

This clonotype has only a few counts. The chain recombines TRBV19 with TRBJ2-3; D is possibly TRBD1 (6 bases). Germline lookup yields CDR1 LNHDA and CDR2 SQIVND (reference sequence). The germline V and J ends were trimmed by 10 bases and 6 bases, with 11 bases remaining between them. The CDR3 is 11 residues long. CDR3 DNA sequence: TGTGCCACCTCACAGGGTGATACGCAGTATTTT. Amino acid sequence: CATSQGDTQYF.

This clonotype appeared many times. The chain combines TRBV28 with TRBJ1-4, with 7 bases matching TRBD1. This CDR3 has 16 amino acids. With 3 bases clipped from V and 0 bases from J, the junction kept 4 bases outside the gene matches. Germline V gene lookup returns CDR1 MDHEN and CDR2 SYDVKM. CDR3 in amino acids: CASSFPGQTTNEKLFF. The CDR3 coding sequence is TGTGCCAGCAGTTTCCCGGGACAGACAACTAATGAAAAACTGTTTTTT.

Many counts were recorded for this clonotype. The CDR3, as DNA: TGTGCCAGCAGATACAACCCCACGGGACCTAATGATGGCTACACCTTC. This encodes CASRYNPTGPNDGYTF. V gene TRBV28 combines with J gene TRBJ1-2; D perhaps matches TRBD1 (5 bases). This CDR3 region has 16 residues. V was shortened by 6 bases and J by 6 bases, with 23 bases between the two germline ends. Looked up from germline, CDR1 is MDHEN and CDR2 is SYDVKM.

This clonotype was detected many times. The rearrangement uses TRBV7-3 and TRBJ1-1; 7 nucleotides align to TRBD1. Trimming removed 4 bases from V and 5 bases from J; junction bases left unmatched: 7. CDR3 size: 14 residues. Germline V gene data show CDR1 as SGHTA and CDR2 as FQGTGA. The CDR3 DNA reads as TGTGCCAGCAGCTCACAGGGGCCCGGGACTGAAGCTTTCTTT. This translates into CASSSQGPGTEAFF.

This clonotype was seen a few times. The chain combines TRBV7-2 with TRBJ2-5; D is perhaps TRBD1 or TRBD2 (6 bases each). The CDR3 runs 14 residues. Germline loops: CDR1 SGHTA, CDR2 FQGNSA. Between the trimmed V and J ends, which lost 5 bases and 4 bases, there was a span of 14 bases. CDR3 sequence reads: CASSRTGGGETQYF. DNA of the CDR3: TGTGCCAGCAGCCGTACCGGGGGCGGAGAGACCCAGTACTTC.

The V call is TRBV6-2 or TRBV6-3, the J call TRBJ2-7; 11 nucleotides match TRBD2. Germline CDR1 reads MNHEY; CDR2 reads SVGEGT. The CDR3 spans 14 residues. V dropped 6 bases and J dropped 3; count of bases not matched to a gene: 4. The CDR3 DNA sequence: TGTGCCAGCAGAAGGACTAGCGGGTACTACGAGCAGTACTTC. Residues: CASRRTSGYYEQYF.

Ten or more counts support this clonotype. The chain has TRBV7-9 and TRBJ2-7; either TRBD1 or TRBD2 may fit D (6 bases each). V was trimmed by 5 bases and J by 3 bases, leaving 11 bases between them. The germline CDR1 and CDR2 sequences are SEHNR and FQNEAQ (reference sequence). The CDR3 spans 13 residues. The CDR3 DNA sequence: TGTGCCAGCAGCAGGGGGGAAGGCTACGAGCAGTACTTC. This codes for CASSRGEGYEQYF.

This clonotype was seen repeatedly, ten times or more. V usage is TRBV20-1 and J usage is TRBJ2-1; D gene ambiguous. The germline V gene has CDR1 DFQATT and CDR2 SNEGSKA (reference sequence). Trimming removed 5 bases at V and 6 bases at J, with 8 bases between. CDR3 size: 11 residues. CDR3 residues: CSARVFNEQFF. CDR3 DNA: TGCAGTGCTCGAGTATTCAATGAGCAGTTCTTC.

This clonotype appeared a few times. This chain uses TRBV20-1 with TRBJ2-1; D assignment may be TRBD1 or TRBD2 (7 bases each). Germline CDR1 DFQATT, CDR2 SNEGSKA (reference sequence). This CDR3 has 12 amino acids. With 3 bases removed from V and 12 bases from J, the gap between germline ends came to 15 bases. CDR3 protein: CSARRQGGVQFF. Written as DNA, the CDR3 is TGCAGTGCTAGGCGTCAGGGGGGGGTGCAGTTCTTC.

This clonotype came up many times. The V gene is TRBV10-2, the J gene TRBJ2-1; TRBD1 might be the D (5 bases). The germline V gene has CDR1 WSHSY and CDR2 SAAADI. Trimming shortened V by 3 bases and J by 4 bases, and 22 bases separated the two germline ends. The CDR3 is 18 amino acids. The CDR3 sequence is CASSDPFLQGGHYNEQFF. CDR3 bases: TGCGCCAGCAGTGACCCCTTCCTCCAGGGTGGGCATTACAATGAGCAGTTCTTC.